This T cell receptor beta chain was documented in a study of beta chain features in type 1 diabetes. Study at large: Over all samples combined, 107,917,701 sorted cells were examined. Study-wide points: Highly expressing activated T cells could be over-counted with a cDNA template.

The table lists this clone with a count of one. Antigen: not known. Every donor had blood drawn once into heparin, 90 to 150 mL on average. Isolation of CD4+ naive, central memory, regulatory and stem cell-like memory cells was achieved by sorting via CD45RO/CCR7/CD25/CD127/CD95/CD27. The CDR3 runs to 13 residues. V shed 6 bases and J shed 3 bases, with 13 bases lying between them. The isolated RNA, all of it, was reverse transcribed, so expressed TCRB transcripts were what got sequenced. Data came from immunoSEQ multiplex PCR; TCRdb stores just in-frame clones and leaves some out. The sample holds hundreds of thousands of clones, about 15% seen once.

The chain employs TRBV5-7 and TRBJ2-7; D is uncertain. TRBV5-7 is noted as an ORF with a role that remains uncertain. The receptor was derived from a man aged 25 to 40 in good health. Material: naive CD4+ T cells from blood. Written as DNA, the CDR3 is TGTGCCAGCACCTCTAGGAAACACTACGAGCAGTACTTC. Translated: CASTSRKHYEQYF.